This T cell receptor (beta chain) was sequenced during a study of T cells in Graves' hyperthyroidism and ophthalmopathy. RNA transcripts were the template for amplifying TCR beta CDR3 regions. During a first-round RT-PCR of the TCR CDR3, the HTBI primer set was used. TCRdb fed the multiplex PCR reads into MiXCR, producing one record per CDR3 protein. The repertoire holds nearly 600,000 distinct CDR3 sequences, approximately 15% seen once, with 6.5% to 9% in the top ten. This clonotype came up many times. Its target is unknown. Points from the study as a whole: Within blood appeared most thyroid clonotypes that had expanded above 0.001. Ophthalmopathy was predicted by the model a median of roughly 6.6 months ahead of onset.

This CDR3 is built from 17 residues. Germline assignment: CDR1 SGHVS and CDR2 FQNEAQ. Trimming stripped 5 bases from V and 2 bases from J, with 22 bases between. Each ophthalmopathy patient scored at least 3 on the Clinical Activity Score and at least 4 on NOSPECS grade, with duration under 3 months. Using 10 ml of fresh peripheral blood, PBMCs were prepared. The material sequenced was blood. This receptor was taken from a woman aged 18-30 years with Graves' ophthalmopathy. The chain links TRBV7-8 to TRBJ2-7; weak D call: TRBD1 (6 bases). CDR3 DNA: TGTGCCAGCAGCCCCCTCTCCGGAACAGGGTTTACCTACGAGCAGTACTTC. Amino acid sequence: CASSPLSGTGFTYEQYF.